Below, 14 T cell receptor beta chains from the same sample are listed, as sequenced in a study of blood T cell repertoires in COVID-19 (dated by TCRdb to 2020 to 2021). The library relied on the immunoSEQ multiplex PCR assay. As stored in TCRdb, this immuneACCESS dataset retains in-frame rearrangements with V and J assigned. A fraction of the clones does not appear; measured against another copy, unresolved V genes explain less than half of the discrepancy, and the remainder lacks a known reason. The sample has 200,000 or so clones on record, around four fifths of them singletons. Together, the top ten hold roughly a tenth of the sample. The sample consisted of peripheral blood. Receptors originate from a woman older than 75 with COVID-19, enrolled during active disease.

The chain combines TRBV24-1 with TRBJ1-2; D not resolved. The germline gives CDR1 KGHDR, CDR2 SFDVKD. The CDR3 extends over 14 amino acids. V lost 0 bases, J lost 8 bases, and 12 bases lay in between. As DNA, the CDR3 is TGTGCCACCAGTGATTTGGACGGCAGGCTAGGCTACACCTTC. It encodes CATSDLDGRLGYTF.

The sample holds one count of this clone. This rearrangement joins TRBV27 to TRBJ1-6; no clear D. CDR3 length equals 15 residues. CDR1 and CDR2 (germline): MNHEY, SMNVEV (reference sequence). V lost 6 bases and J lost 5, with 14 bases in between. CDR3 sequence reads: CASSLGGSDNSPLHF. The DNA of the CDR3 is TGTGCCAGCAGCCTCGGAGGGTCGGATAATTCACCCCTCCACTTT.

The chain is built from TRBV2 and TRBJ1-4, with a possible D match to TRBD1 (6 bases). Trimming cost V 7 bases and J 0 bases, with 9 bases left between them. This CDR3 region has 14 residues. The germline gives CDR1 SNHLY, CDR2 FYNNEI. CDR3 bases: TGTGCCAGCACTAGGACAGCAACTAATGAAAAACTGTTTTTT. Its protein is CASTRTATNEKLFF.

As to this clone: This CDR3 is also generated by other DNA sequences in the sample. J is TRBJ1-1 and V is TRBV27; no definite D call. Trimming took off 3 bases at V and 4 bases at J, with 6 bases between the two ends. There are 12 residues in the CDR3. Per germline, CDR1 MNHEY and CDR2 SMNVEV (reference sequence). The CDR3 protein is CASSFLGTEAFF. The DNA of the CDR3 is TGTGCCAGCAGTTTCCTCGGCACTGAAGCTTTCTTT.

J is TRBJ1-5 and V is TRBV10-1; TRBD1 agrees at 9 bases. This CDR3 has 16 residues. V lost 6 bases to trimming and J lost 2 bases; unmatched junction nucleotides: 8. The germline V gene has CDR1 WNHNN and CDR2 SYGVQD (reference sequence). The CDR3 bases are TGCGCCAGCAGAGAACAGGGGGCGGAAGGCAATCAGCCCCAGCATTTT. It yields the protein CASREQGAEGNQPQHF.

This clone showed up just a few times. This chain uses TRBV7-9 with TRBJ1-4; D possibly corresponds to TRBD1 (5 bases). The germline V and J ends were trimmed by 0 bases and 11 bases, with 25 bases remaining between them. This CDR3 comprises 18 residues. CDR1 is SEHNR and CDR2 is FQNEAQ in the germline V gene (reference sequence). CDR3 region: CASSLARRHSLRGFKLFF. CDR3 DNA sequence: TGTGCCAGCAGCTTAGCCAGGCGGCATTCACTTAGGGGATTCAAACTGTTTTTT.

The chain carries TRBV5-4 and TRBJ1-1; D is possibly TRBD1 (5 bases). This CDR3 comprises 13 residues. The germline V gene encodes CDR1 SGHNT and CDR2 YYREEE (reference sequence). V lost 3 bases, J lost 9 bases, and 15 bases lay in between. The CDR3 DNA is TGTGCCAGCAGCTACCCCGGGGGGTTAAAAGCTTTCTTT. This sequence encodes CASSYPGGLKAFF.

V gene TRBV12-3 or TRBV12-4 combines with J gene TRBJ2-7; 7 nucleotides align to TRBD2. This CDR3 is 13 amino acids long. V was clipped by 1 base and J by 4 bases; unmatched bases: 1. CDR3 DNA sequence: TGTGCCAGCAGTTTAGGGGGGGGGTACGAGCAGTACTTC. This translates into CASSLGGGYEQYF.

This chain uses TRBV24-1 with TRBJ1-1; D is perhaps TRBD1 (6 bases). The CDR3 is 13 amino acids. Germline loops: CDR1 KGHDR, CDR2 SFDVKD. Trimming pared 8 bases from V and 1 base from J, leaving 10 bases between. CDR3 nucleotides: TGTGCCACCAAAGGGGGGGGGAACACTGAAGCTTTCTTT. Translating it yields CATKGGGNTEAFF.

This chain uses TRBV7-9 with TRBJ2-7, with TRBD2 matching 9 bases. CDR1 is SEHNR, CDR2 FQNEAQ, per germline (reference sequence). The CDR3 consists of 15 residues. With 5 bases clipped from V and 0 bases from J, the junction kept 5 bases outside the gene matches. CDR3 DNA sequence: TGTGCCAGCAGCCCTCAAGCGGGGGGCTCCTACGAGCAGTACTTC. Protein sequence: CASSPQAGGSYEQYF. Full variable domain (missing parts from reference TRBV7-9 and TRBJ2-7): DTGVSQNPRHKITKRGQNVTFRCDPISEHNRLYWYRQTLGQGPEFLTYFQNEAQLEKSRLLSDRFSAERPKGSFSTLEIQRTEQGDSAMYLCASSPQAGGSYEQYFGPGTRLTVT.

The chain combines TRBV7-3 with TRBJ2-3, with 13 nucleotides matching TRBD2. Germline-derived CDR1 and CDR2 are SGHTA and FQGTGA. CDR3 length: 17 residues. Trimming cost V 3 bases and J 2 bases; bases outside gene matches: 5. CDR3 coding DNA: TGTGCCAGCAGCTTGACGGGACTAGCGGGGTCCACAGATACGCAGTATTTT. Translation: CASSLTGLAGSTDTQYF.

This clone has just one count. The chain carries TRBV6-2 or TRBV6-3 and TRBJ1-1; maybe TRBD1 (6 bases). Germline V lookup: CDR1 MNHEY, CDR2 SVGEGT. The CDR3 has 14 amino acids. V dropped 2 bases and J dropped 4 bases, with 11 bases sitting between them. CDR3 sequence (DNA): TGTGCCAGCAGTTACGCAGGGGCCTCCACTGAAGCTTTCTTT. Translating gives CASSYAGASTEAFF.

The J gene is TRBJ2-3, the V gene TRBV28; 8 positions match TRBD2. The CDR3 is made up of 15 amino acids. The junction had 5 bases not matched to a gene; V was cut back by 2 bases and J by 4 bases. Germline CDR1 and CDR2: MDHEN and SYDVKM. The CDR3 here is CASSLTGGLADTQYF. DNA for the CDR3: TGTGCCAGCAGTTTAACGGGGGGGCTCGCAGATACGCAGTATTTT.

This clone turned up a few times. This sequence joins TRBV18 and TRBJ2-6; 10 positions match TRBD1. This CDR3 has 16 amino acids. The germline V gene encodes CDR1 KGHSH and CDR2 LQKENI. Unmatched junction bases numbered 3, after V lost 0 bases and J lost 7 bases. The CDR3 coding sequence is TGTGCCAGCTCACCACCGGGACAGGGGATAGCCAACGTCCTGACTTTC. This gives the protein CASSPPGQGIANVLTF.